The sample holds a few counts of the clone carrying this T cell receptor (beta chain). J was trimmed by 10 bases and V by 5 bases; bases with no gene match: 5. Germline V lookup: CDR1 MNHEY, CDR2 SVGEGT. This CDR3 has 14 residues. As processed by the authors: Nucleated cell number was recorded as an estimate derived from reference gene primer amplification. Produced via immunoSEQ multiplex PCR; TCRdb's table is partial and in-frame only. That table furnishes V, J and clone size, whereas the DNA furnished D and trimming. The sample records almost 50,000 clones, about 70% being singletons. This sample was included in a study of blood T cell repertoires in COVID-19. Study context: Sites across the United States, Italy and Spain contributed samples from acute and convalescent COVID-19. Nucleic acid was either cDNA or gDNA, and it came from T cells, B-cell-depleted T cells, or PBMCs.

The chain couples TRBV6-2 or TRBV6-3 to TRBJ1-4; 12 bases match TRBD1. The receptor was derived from a woman aged 70-85 years with acute or convalescent COVID-19. The sequenced sample consisted of peripheral blood. CDR3 nucleotides: TGTGCCAGCAGTCGGGACAGGGGGCGAGGAAAACTGTTTTTT. Protein sequence: CASSRDRGRGKLFF.